Included here is one T cell receptor beta chain sequence, with context. The antigen is unknown. This record comes from a study of PD-1 blockade in classical Hodgkin lymphoma. The assay was immunoSEQ multiplex PCR, and TCRdb's table has in-frame clones only and misses some. The table shows tens of thousands of clones, with over 70% occurring only once. General study findings and limits: CD4+ but not CD8+ TCR diversity rose significantly by C4D1.

Time point indicated: cycle 4 day 1 (C4D1), after more than 5 weeks of nivolumab. All trial patients relapsed after autologous stem cell transplantation. Classifying best responses yielded complete response, partial response or progressive disease. This specimen consisted of peripheral blood mononuclear cells (PBMCs), obtained before the fourth cycle of nivolumab. The sequence came from a human donor with classical Hodgkin lymphoma.

The CDR3, as DNA: TGTGCCAGCAGCCCAGACCTAGGGTGGGATACGCAGTATTTT. Amino acid sequence: CASSPDLGWDTQYF. This chain uses TRBV7-3 with TRBJ2-3; D remains ambiguous. In germline, CDR1 is SGHTA, CDR2 FQGTGA. Trimming cost V 5 bases and J 6 bases, with 15 bases left between them. The CDR3 length is 14 residues. The complete variable domain, with remaining parts taken from reference TRBV7-3 and TRBJ2-3, reads GAGVSQTPSNKVTEKGKYVELRCDPISGHTALYWYRQSLGQGPEFLIYFQGTGAADDSGLPNDRFFAVRPEGSVSTLKIQRTERGDSAVYLCASSPDLGWDTQYFGPGTRLTVL.